The 26 T cell receptor beta chains below were found in one sample sequenced in a study of shared clonotypes between healthy human individuals. Terminally differentiated effector memory CD45RA+ cells were left out of the naive CD8 fraction, which was CD45RO-negative and positively selected for CCR7. TCRdb's copy holds only in-frame clones and misses some; the assay was immunoSEQ multiplex PCR. Of just over 2,000,000 clones in the sample, roughly 95% were seen once. Sample: naive CD8+ T cells sorted from blood. These receptors all stem from a man between 18 and 29 years old in good health.

V usage is TRBV4-3 and J usage is TRBJ2-1, with D perhaps TRBD2 (6 bases). Germline CDR1 LGHNA, CDR2 YSLEER. Trimming took 0 bases from V and 16 from J, leaving 16 bases between them. CDR3 length: 13 residues. CDR3 sequence: CASSQDQRETLFF. The CDR3 DNA is TGCGCCAGCAGCCAAGATCAACGGGAGACGCTTTTCTTC.

The V and J genes are TRBV27 and TRBJ2-1, with 7 bases identical to TRBD1. CDR1 is MNHEY, CDR2 SMNVEV, per germline (reference sequence). This CDR3 is built from 16 residues. V dropped 0 bases and J dropped 2; count of bases not matched to a gene: 4. Written as DNA, the CDR3 is TGTGCCAGCAGTTTATCGCAGGGGGAAGCCTACAATGAGCAGTTCTTC. Encoded protein: CASSLSQGEAYNEQFF.

About this clone itself: The sample carries other DNA sequences with the same CDR3. The chain uses TRBV6-5 and TRBJ2-7; D is possibly TRBD1 (6 bases). Trimming pared 0 bases from V and 3 bases from J, leaving 15 bases between. CDR3 length: 16 amino acids. Germline CDR1 MNHEY, CDR2 SVGAGI. The CDR3, as DNA: TGTGCCAGCAGTTACTCGACAGGACAGCGAGACTACGAGCAGTACTTC. Its translation is CASSYSTGQRDYEQYF.

V and J are TRBV6-5 and TRBJ1-5, with 7 bases lining up with TRBD1. Trimming cost V 3 bases and J 6 bases; bases outside gene matches: 2. The CDR3 runs to 13 residues. Germline-derived CDR1 and CDR2 are MNHEY and SVGAGI. In DNA form, the CDR3 reads TGTGCCAGCAGTTATACAGGGGCTCAGCCCCAGCATTTT. It specifies CASSYTGAQPQHF.

Of note for this clone: One end of the junction varies from germline; a read error may be responsible. The chain couples TRBV4-3 to TRBJ1-1; the D gene is possibly TRBD1 (5 bases). CDR1 is LGHNA and CDR2 is YSLEER in the germline V gene. The CDR3 loop spans 17 amino acids. The CDR3: CASSKEARGWMNTEAFF. CDR3 in DNA: TGCGCCAGCAGCAAAGAGGCGAGGGGCTGGATGAACACTGAAGCTTTCTTT.

The V and J genes are TRBV2 and TRBJ1-2; D may be TRBD1 (6 bases). Trimming stripped 1 base from V and 6 bases from J, with 15 bases between. CDR1 is SNHLY, CDR2 FYNNEI, per germline. The CDR3 spans 15 residues. This CDR3 reads CASSEEGGGANGYTF. The CDR3 bases are TGTGCCAGCAGTGAAGAAGGTGGGGGCGCGAATGGCTACACCTTC.

This clone has just one count. The V gene is TRBV4-1, the J gene TRBJ2-2, with TRBD2 as a possible D gene (6 bases). The CDR3 contains 13 residues. The V gene lost 8 bases and the J gene lost 2 bases, with 9 bases spanning the gap. The germline CDR1 and CDR2 sequences are MGHRA and YSYEKL. The CDR3 DNA reads as TGCGCCAGCGGGACTCAAAACACCGGGGAGCTGTTTTTT. It yields the protein CASGTQNTGELFF.

To note about this clone: The sample contains more than one DNA sequence encoding this CDR3. This rearrangement joins TRBV27 to TRBJ2-7, with D possibly TRBD1 on 6 matching bases. V lost 3 bases and J lost 3, with 9 bases in between. The CDR3 is made up of 13 amino acids. Germline V CDR1 and CDR2: MNHEY, SMNVEV (reference sequence). CDR3 coding DNA: TGTGCCAGCAGTTTTCGGACAGACTACGAGCAGTACTTC. This encodes CASSFRTDYEQYF.

This chain joins TRBV7-3 and TRBJ1-1, with a tentative D call TRBD1 (5 bases). This CDR3 spans 13 amino acids. In germline, CDR1 is SGHTA, CDR2 FQGTGA. V lost 4 bases and J lost 3, with 9 bases in between. The CDR3 protein is CASSSWGDTEAFF. The CDR3 coding sequence is TGTGCCAGCAGCTCGTGGGGGGACACTGAAGCTTTCTTT.

This clone came up once. The gene calls are TRBV9 and TRBJ2-7, with a tentative D call TRBD1 (8 bases). Germline CDR1 reads SGDLS; CDR2 reads YYNGEE. Deletions cut 4 bases from V and 1 base from J, with 15 bases between. This CDR3 contains 15 residues. The CDR3 nucleotides read TGTGCCAGCAGCCAGGGGGCGGGAGTTTCCTACGAGCAGTACTTC. This sequence encodes CASSQGAGVSYEQYF.

The CDR3 coding sequence is TGTGCCTGGAGTGTACTACAGAACTATGGCTACACCTTC. It specifies CAWSVLQNYGYTF. The J gene is TRBJ1-2, the V gene TRBV30; D uncertain. The CDR3 has 13 residues. The V end was cut by 0 bases, the J end by 2 bases, with 7 bases between. Germline CDR1 is GTSNPN and CDR2 is SVGIG (reference sequence).

The gene calls are TRBV6-5 and TRBJ2-5; tentatively, D is TRBD2 (6 bases). From germline, CDR1 is MNHEY and CDR2 SVGAGI. The CDR3 is made up of 16 amino acids. Trimming took 2 bases from V and 1 from J, leaving 14 bases between them. The CDR3 spells CASSYNPGVSQETQYF. CDR3 coding DNA: TGTGCCAGCAGTTACAATCCGGGAGTATCCCAAGAGACCCAGTACTTC.

This clone was recorded only once. The chain links TRBV7-3 to TRBJ1-4; a weak D match, TRBD1 (5 bases). The germline CDR1 and CDR2 sequences are SGHTA and FQGTGA. Trimming took off 5 bases at V and 0 bases at J, with 13 bases between the two ends. CDR3 size: 16 residues. CDR3 nucleotide sequence: TGTGCCAGCAGCCTCCCAGGGAGTGCAACTAATGAAAAACTGTTTTTT. It specifies CASSLPGSATNEKLFF.

The rearrangement joins TRBV27 to TRBJ2-7, with D hard to call. V lost 1 base, J lost 6 bases, and 1 base lay in between. This CDR3 spans 10 amino acids. Germline CDR1 is MNHEY and CDR2 is SMNVEV (reference sequence). The CDR3 DNA follows: TGTGCCAGCAGTTTATTCGAGCAGTACTTC. Its protein product is CASSLFEQYF.

J is TRBJ2-7 and V is TRBV13; 10 bases align to TRBD1. V shed 1 base, J shed 6 bases, and the junction held 3 bases outside the gene matches. The CDR3 contains 14 residues. CDR1 and CDR2 from the germline V gene are PRHDT and FYEKMQ (reference sequence). CDR3 loop: CASSLEGQGSEQYF. In nucleotides, the CDR3 is TGTGCCAGCAGCTTAGAGGGACAGGGGAGCGAGCAGTACTTC.

The chain combines TRBV11-2 with TRBJ2-1; 8 nucleotides align to TRBD2. Germline loops: CDR1 SGHAT, CDR2 FQNNGV. The CDR3 is 16 amino acids. The trim removed 0 bases at V and 9 bases at J, leaving 10 bases unmatched. CDR3 nucleotides: TGTGCCAGCAGCTTAGATCTACCCGGGGGGGCCTTTGAGCAGTTCTTC. It codes for CASSLDLPGGAFEQFF.

The genes are TRBV5-4 and TRBJ2-3; no clear D gene. V was shortened by 0 bases and J by 4 bases, with 9 bases between the two germline ends. Germline V gene sequence: CDR1 SGHNT, CDR2 YYREEE (reference sequence). The CDR3 has 14 amino acids. Here the CDR3 reads CASSLDLVSDTQYF. The CDR3 region has the DNA TGTGCCAGCAGCTTGGATCTAGTCTCAGATACGCAGTATTTT. The full variable domain, with the rest looked up from reference TRBV5-4 and TRBJ2-3, is ETGVTQSPTHLIKTRGQQVTLRCSSQSGHNTVSWYQQALGQGPQFIFQYYREEENGRGNFPPRFSGLQFPNYSSELNVNALELDDSALYLCASSLDLVSDTQYFGPGTRLTVL.

V gene TRBV6-1 combines with J gene TRBJ2-7, with D tentatively TRBD1 (5 bases). V lost 3 bases, J lost 0 bases, and 15 bases lay in between. This CDR3 has 16 amino acids. Looked up from germline, CDR1 is MNHNS and CDR2 is SASEGT. The CDR3 coding sequence is TGTGCCAGCAGTGATTCGATAGGACATACCTCCTACGAGCAGTACTTC. As protein: CASSDSIGHTSYEQYF.

This rearrangement joins TRBV9 to TRBJ1-3; 7 nucleotides match TRBD1. The germline gives CDR1 SGDLS, CDR2 YYNGEE. CDR3 length: 16 residues. The junction had 5 bases not matched to a gene; V was cut back by 2 bases and J by 0 bases. The CDR3 spells CASSVTGSNSGNTIYF. CDR3 in DNA: TGTGCCAGCAGCGTGACAGGGTCCAACTCTGGAAACACCATATATTTT.

To note about this clone: At the DNA level, this CDR3 is encoded by other sequences in the same sample as well. V gene TRBV9 combines with J gene TRBJ2-3; 8 positions match TRBD2. Trimming took 3 bases from V and 4 from J; bases not matched to a gene: 4. CDR1 and CDR2 (germline): SGDLS, YYNGEE. The CDR3 extends over 14 amino acids. The CDR3 loop is CASSASGSADTQYF. The CDR3 coding sequence is TGTGCCAGCAGCGCGAGCGGGAGCGCAGATACGCAGTATTTT.

The chain is built from TRBV7-6 and TRBJ2-7, with D maybe TRBD1 (6 bases). V lost 1 base and J lost 6, with 16 bases in between. This CDR3 contains 15 residues. Germline CDR1 and CDR2: SGHVS and FNYEAQ. This chain's CDR3 is CASSLEVPTGGEQYF. In DNA, the CDR3 is TGTGCCAGCAGCTTAGAAGTACCGACAGGAGGCGAGCAGTACTTC.

This chain links TRBV4-3 with TRBJ2-5; D perhaps matches TRBD2 (6 bases). The germline gives CDR1 LGHNA, CDR2 YSLEER. The V gene lost 3 bases and the J gene lost 4 bases, with 15 bases spanning the gap. The CDR3 consists of 15 residues. Written as DNA, the CDR3 is TGCGCCAGCAGCCAGGGGACCGGGAGTGGAGAGACCCAGTACTTC. It codes for CASSQGTGSGETQYF.

The chain has TRBV5-6 and TRBJ2-7, with TRBD2 matching 8 bases. This CDR3 comprises 17 residues. The germline V gene has CDR1 SGHDT and CDR2 YYEEEE. The V segment lost 4 bases and the J segment 1 base; nucleotides outside the gene matches: 13. This CDR3 reads CASSPRTIGRGSYEQYF. CDR3 DNA: TGTGCCAGCAGCCCACGGACTATCGGGAGGGGTTCCTACGAGCAGTACTTC.

This chain uses TRBV7-2 with TRBJ2-7; TRBD1 agrees at 8 bases. This CDR3 is 15 amino acids long. Germline CDR1 and CDR2: SGHTA and FQGNSA. J lost 3 bases, V lost 7 bases, and 11 bases had no gene match. CDR3 coding DNA: TGTGCCAGCACCCCTCCGGGACAGGTCAACTACGAGCAGTACTTC. Translated, it gives CASTPPGQVNYEQYF.

With respect to this clone: Other DNA sequences in this sample translate to the same CDR3. V usage is TRBV5-1 and J usage is TRBJ2-7, with D perhaps being TRBD1 or TRBD2 (5 bases each). Looked up from germline, CDR1 is SGHRS and CDR2 is YFSETQ. Between the trimmed V and J ends, which lost 4 bases and 3 bases, there was a span of 11 bases. The length of the CDR3 is 13 residues. The CDR3 sequence: CASSPGTFYEQYF. CDR3 in DNA: TGCGCCAGCAGCCCCGGGACCTTCTACGAGCAGTACTTC.

This clone was found once. V is TRBV6-1 and J is TRBJ2-6; D not resolved. The V end was cut by 2 bases, the J end by 4 bases, with 6 bases between. CDR3 length: 14 amino acids. Germline V gives CDR1 MNHNS, CDR2 SASEGT. The CDR3, as DNA: TGTGCCAGCAGTGAAAGTGTAGGGGCCAACGTCCTGACTTTC. The encoded protein is CASSESVGANVLTF.